The 28 T cell receptor beta chains below come from one sample, sequenced in a study of shared clonotypes between healthy human individuals. Method: immunoSEQ multiplex PCR; TCRdb's copy keeps in-frame clones and lacks some. The table lists about 2 million clones, 95% of them singletons, with 0.1% to 0.15% in the top ten. The sequencing input was naive CD4+ T cells sorted from blood. Specified subset: CD45RA+ positively selected. These receptors were taken from a man aged 18-30 years in good health.

The V and J genes are TRBV4-1 and TRBJ1-3, with 8 bases matching TRBD1. The CDR3 is 12 amino acids. Germline CDR1 is MGHRA and CDR2 is YSYEKL. J was trimmed by 10 bases and V by 4 bases; bases with no gene match: 3. The CDR3 reads CASSPDRETIYF. The CDR3 nucleotides read TGCGCCAGCAGCCCGGACAGGGAAACCATATATTTT.

The chain uses TRBV29-1 and TRBJ2-5; D is ambiguous. Trimming stripped 8 bases from V and 4 bases from J, with 14 bases between. CDR1 is SQVTM and CDR2 is ANQGSEA in the germline V gene. The CDR3 covers 12 residues. The CDR3 reads CSPSPQAETQYF. CDR3 nucleotides: TGCAGCCCCTCCCCCCAGGCAGAGACCCAGTACTTC. Complete variable domain (other parts from reference TRBV29-1 and TRBJ2-5): SAVISQKPSRDICQRGTSLTIQCQVDSQVTMMFWYRQQPGQSLTLIATANQGSEATYESGFVIDKFPISRPNLTFSTLTVSNMSPEDSSIYLCSPSPQAETQYFGPGTRLLVL.

The CDR3: CASRTGTRTDTQYF. The CDR3 DNA sequence: TGTGCCAGCAGGACCGGGACACGCACAGATACGCAGTATTTT. V is TRBV6-5 and J is TRBJ2-3; possibly TRBD1 for D (6 bases). The ends were cut back, 6 bases at V and 1 base at J, with 11 bases in the middle. Germline V gives CDR1 MNHEY, CDR2 SVGAGI. The length of the CDR3 is 14 residues.

The rearrangement uses TRBV5-6 and TRBJ1-1; TRBD1 agrees at 7 bases. The CDR3 loop spans 14 amino acids. J lost 0 bases, V lost 8 bases, and 7 bases had no gene match. The germline V gene has CDR1 SGHDT and CDR2 YYEEEE. This CDR3 is CASRTGPMNTEAFF. In DNA form, the CDR3 reads TGTGCCAGTAGGACAGGACCTATGAACACTGAAGCTTTCTTT.

V and J are TRBV6-5 and TRBJ1-1, with a tentative D call TRBD1 (5 bases). The CDR3 has 12 amino acids. Germline-derived CDR1 and CDR2 are MNHEY and SVGAGI. The CDR3 reads CPKRGANTEAFF. CDR3 sequence (DNA): TGTCCGAAGAGGGGAGCCAACACTGAAGCTTTCTTT.

The chain combines TRBV29-1 with TRBJ1-1; no clear D. Germline V gene sequence: CDR1 SQVTM, CDR2 ANQGSEA. V lost 0 bases and J 11 bases, leaving 19 bases between the germline ends. CDR3 length equals 14 residues. Written as DNA, the CDR3 is TGCAGCGTTGAAGAACAATGGACCTGGGAAGAGGCTTTCTTT. As protein: CSVEEQWTWEEAFF.

The chain links TRBV25-1 to TRBJ1-1, with a possible D match to TRBD1 (5 bases). The germline V gene encodes CDR1 MGHDK and CDR2 SYGVNS. This CDR3 is 15 amino acids long. Trimming took 4 bases from V and 0 from J, leaving 12 bases between them. CDR3 in DNA: TGTGCCAGCAGTGCCGGGGGACTTATGAACACTGAAGCTTTCTTT. Protein: CASSAGGLMNTEAFF.

J is TRBJ2-1 and V is TRBV4-2; D gene unclear. CDR1 is LGHNA and CDR2 is YNFKEQ in the germline V gene. The CDR3 contains 14 residues. V was pared by 0 bases and J by 7 bases, with 10 bases between. The DNA for the CDR3 is TGTGCCAGCAGCCAAGAGGGCATAGAGAATGAGCAGTTCTTC. This sequence encodes CASSQEGIENEQFF.

The sample holds a few counts of this clone. The sample carries other DNA sequences with the same CDR3. V is TRBV30 and J is TRBJ1-1; D is undetermined. The ends were cut back, 0 bases at V and 1 base at J, with 6 bases in the middle. CDR1 is GTSNPN, CDR2 SVGIG, per germline (reference sequence). The CDR3 loop spans 13 amino acids. CDR3 coding DNA: TGTGCCTGGAGTGTACAAAGGAACACTGAAGCTTTCTTT. Translating it yields CAWSVQRNTEAFF. The full variable domain, rest sourced from reference TRBV30 and TRBJ1-1, is SQTIHQWPATLVQPVGSPLSLECTVEGTSNPNLYWYRQAAGRGLQLLFYSVGIGQISSEVPQNLSASRPQDRQFILSSKKLLLSDSGFYLCAWSVQRNTEAFFGQGTRLTVV.

V usage is TRBV5-1 and J usage is TRBJ1-5; D ambiguous. Germline V gene lookup returns CDR1 SGHRS and CDR2 YFSETQ. The CDR3 is made up of 15 amino acids. V dropped 0 bases and J dropped 7 bases, with 14 bases sitting between them. The chain's CDR3 is CASSLDGGSEQPQHF. DNA for the CDR3: TGCGCCAGCAGCTTGGATGGAGGGTCGGAGCAGCCCCAGCATTTT.

The V and J genes are TRBV29-1 and TRBJ2-5, with 8 bases fitting TRBD2. The V and J ends lost 8 bases and 1 base, in that order; junction bases with no gene match: 12. This CDR3 region has 15 residues. Germline assignment: CDR1 SQVTM and CDR2 ANQGSEA. The CDR3 DNA reads TGCAGCATTCTTGGATCGCGGGGGGTCCAAGAGACCCAGTACTTC. The encoded protein is CSILGSRGVQETQYF. Full variable domain (rest looked up from reference TRBV29-1 and TRBJ2-5): SAVISQKPSRDICQRGTSLTIQCQVDSQVTMMFWYRQQPGQSLTLIATANQGSEATYESGFVIDKFPISRPNLTFSTLTVSNMSPEDSSIYLCSILGSRGVQETQYFGPGTRLLVL.

The chain has TRBV6-5 and TRBJ2-3; D is ambiguous. Trimming took off 2 bases at V and 6 bases at J, with 3 bases between the two ends. The CDR3 extends over 11 amino acids. CDR1 is MNHEY and CDR2 is SVGAGI in the germline V gene. CDR3 loop: CASSYDDTQYF. CDR3 in DNA: TGTGCCAGCAGTTACGACGATACGCAGTATTTT.

The rearrangement joins TRBV6-5 to TRBJ1-2; 10 bases match TRBD1. This CDR3 comprises 14 residues. Trimming cost V 10 bases and J 8 bases; bases outside gene matches: 13. The germline V gene encodes CDR1 MNHEY and CDR2 SVGAGI. CDR3 sequence: CATAGQGGLGGYTF. The DNA of the CDR3 is TGTGCCACCGCCGGACAGGGGGGGCTGGGAGGCTACACCTTC.

This chain links TRBV11-2 with TRBJ1-2, with 7 bases lining up with TRBD1. V gave up 3 bases and J gave up 4 bases; unmatched junction bases: 5. The length of the CDR3 is 14 residues. Looked up from germline, CDR1 is SGHAT and CDR2 is FQNNGV. DNA of the CDR3: TGTGCCAGCAGCTTGACAGGGATCAGCTATGGCTACACCTTC. This translates into CASSLTGISYGYTF. Using reference TRBV11-2 and TRBJ1-2 for the parts outside the CDR3, the full variable domain is EAGVAQSPRYKIIEKRQSVAFWCNPISGHATLYWYQQILGQGPKLLIQFQNNGVVDDSQLPKDRFSAERLKGVDSTLKIQPAKLEDSAVYLCASSLTGISYGYTFGSGTRLTVV.

V and J are TRBV6-6 and TRBJ2-7; D ambiguous. Per the germline V gene, CDR1 is MNHNY and CDR2 is SVGAGI (reference sequence). The CDR3 is made up of 14 amino acids. Deletions cut 0 bases from V and 9 bases from J, with 15 bases between. The CDR3 DNA is TGTGCCAGCAGTTACTCGAAGGAGCAATCCTGGCAGTACTTC. Its protein product is CASSYSKEQSWQYF.

This clone was counted once. The rearrangement links TRBV7-6 to TRBJ1-3, with 7 bases fitting TRBD1. The CDR3 is 16 amino acids. CDR1 and CDR2 from the germline V gene are SGHVS and FNYEAQ. V shed 0 bases and J 2 bases; nucleotides not matched to a gene: 4. CDR3 amino acids: CASSLAGTVTGNTIYF. CDR3 sequence (DNA): TGTGCCAGCAGCTTAGCAGGGACAGTGACTGGAAACACCATATATTTT.

The rearrangement links TRBV9 to TRBJ2-6; D not certain. Trimming cost V 4 bases and J 0 bases, with 5 bases left between them. Germline CDR1 is SGDLS and CDR2 is YYNGEE. The CDR3 runs 14 residues. CDR3 in amino acids: CASSPNSGANVLTF. As DNA, the CDR3 is TGTGCCAGCAGCCCGAACTCTGGGGCCAACGTCCTGACTTTC.

The genes are TRBV5-1 and TRBJ2-1, with TRBD2 matching over 8 bases. This CDR3 has 15 residues. CDR1 and CDR2 from the germline V gene are SGHRS and YFSETQ. V shed 4 bases, J shed 5 bases, and the junction held 8 bases outside the gene matches. CDR3 sequence (DNA): TGCGCCAGCAGCCGGTTAATAGCGGGGAACAATGAGCAGTTCTTC. Its translation: CASSRLIAGNNEQFF. Full variable domain (outside the CDR3, taken from reference TRBV5-1 and TRBJ2-1): KAGVTQTPRYLIKTRGQQVTLSCSPISGHRSVSWYQQTPGQGLQFLFEYFSETQRNKGNFPGRFSGRQFSNSRSEMNVSTLELGDSALYLCASSRLIAGNNEQFFGPGTRLTVL.

In its sample, this clone was seen once. The junction departs from germline at one end; a sequencing error may be responsible. This chain connects TRBV6-6 to TRBJ2-1; unclear D gene. CDR3 size: 15 residues. CDR1 is MNHNY, CDR2 SVGAGI, per germline (reference sequence). The CDR3: CAGRNGPSSYNEQFF. The CDR3 DNA reads TGTGCCGGCAGAAACGGACCGAGCTCCTACAATGAGCAGTTCTTC.

V usage is TRBV7-2 and J usage is TRBJ1-3, with 10 nucleotides matching TRBD1. This CDR3 is 16 amino acids long. Trimming at V came to 4 bases and at J to 3 bases, leaving 6 bases not matched to a gene. Per germline, CDR1 SGHTA and CDR2 FQGNSA. The CDR3 loop is CASSYPGTGVGNTIYF. The CDR3 DNA follows: TGTGCCAGCAGCTATCCCGGGACAGGGGTTGGAAACACCATATATTTT.

The rearrangement uses TRBV13 and TRBJ2-2; D is undetermined. CDR3 length: 16 amino acids. Germline V gene lookup returns CDR1 PRHDT and CDR2 FYEKMQ (reference sequence). The V gene lost 0 bases and the J gene lost 1 base, with 9 bases spanning the gap. The CDR3 here is CASSLGTVVNTGELFF. The CDR3 bases are TGTGCCAGCAGCTTAGGAACAGTGGTGAACACCGGGGAGCTGTTTTTT.

The chain couples TRBV5-4 to TRBJ2-3; tentative D call: TRBD2 (6 bases). Germline CDR1 SGHNT, CDR2 YYREEE (reference sequence). V lost 0 bases and J lost 7, with 15 bases in between. The CDR3 loop spans 15 amino acids. DNA of the CDR3: TGTGCCAGCAGCTTGGATCCGGGAGAAGGGAATACGCAGTATTTT. Translation: CASSLDPGEGNTQYF.

The rearrangement links TRBV4-3 to TRBJ1-2; 7 bases fit TRBD1. This CDR3 has 14 residues. After removal of 3 bases from V and 2 bases from J, the junction contained 3 bases not matched to a gene. Germline CDR1 is LGHNA and CDR2 is YSLEER. The CDR3 nucleotides are TGCGCCAGCAGCCAGGAACAGGGGAACTATGGCTACACCTTC. It specifies CASSQEQGNYGYTF.

This chain uses TRBV5-1 with TRBJ2-7, with a tentative D call TRBD2 (6 bases). Trimming took 4 bases from V and 0 from J, leaving 14 bases between them. Germline-derived CDR1 and CDR2 are SGHRS and YFSETQ. The CDR3 is made up of 15 amino acids. This chain's CDR3 is CASSPRESSSYEQYF. The CDR3 DNA reads TGCGCCAGCAGCCCCCGGGAGTCGAGCTCCTACGAGCAGTACTTC.

About this clone: The same CDR3 arises from other DNA sequences in this sample as well. The chain couples TRBV11-2 to TRBJ2-7, with D perhaps matching TRBD1 or TRBD2 (6 bases each). The V end lost 2 bases, the J end lost 2 bases, and 7 bases lay between the germline ends. CDR3 length: 13 amino acids. Germline lookup yields CDR1 SGHAT and CDR2 FQNNGV. The CDR3 is CASSLRGAYEQYF. CDR3 nucleotide sequence: TGTGCCAGCAGCTTAAGGGGGGCCTACGAGCAGTACTTC.

V is TRBV19 and J is TRBJ1-1, with D unclear. Trimming stripped 5 bases from V and 5 bases from J, with 18 bases between. The CDR3 has 15 residues. CDR1 is LNHDA and CDR2 is SQIVND in the germline V gene (reference sequence). The CDR3 loop reads CASSPSLTSRTEAFF. CDR3 bases: TGTGCCAGTAGTCCCTCTTTGACTTCGCGGACTGAAGCTTTCTTT.

The chain carries TRBV7-2 and TRBJ2-3; D not certain. Germline-derived CDR1 and CDR2 are SGHTA and FQGNSA. The CDR3 is made up of 13 amino acids. Trimming pared 5 bases from V and 9 bases from J, leaving 15 bases between. CDR3 in amino acids: CASSEDHSSTQYF. The CDR3 DNA is TGTGCCAGCAGCGAGGATCATTCCTCGACGCAGTATTTT.

The chain recombines TRBV7-6 with TRBJ1-3, with 7 bases matching TRBD1. Germline V gene data show CDR1 as SGHVS and CDR2 as FNYEAQ. This CDR3 contains 13 residues. The J segment lost 1 base and the V segment lost 8 bases, leaving 2 bases of the junction unmatched. As DNA, the CDR3 is TGTGCCAGCCGACAGGGTTCTGGAAACACCATATATTTT. Residues: CASRQGSGNTIYF.